This passage covers 8 T cell receptor beta chains from one sample sequenced in a study of metastatic and nonmetastatic thyroid tumors. Each patient came to thyroid surgery without any prior treatment (of any kind). TCRdb used MiXCR to call clones anew from the PCR reads. This table has over 45,000 clones, about 25% appearing once. The specimen was blood. All receptors come from a male donor with papillary thyroid cancer or a benign thyroid nodule (not recorded which). Some clones in this sample may be carry-over from other donors' samples.

The genes are TRBV6-2 or TRBV6-3 and TRBJ1-2, with 7 nucleotides matching TRBD1. Trimming removed 2 bases from V and 3 bases from J; junction bases left unmatched: 6. Germline lookup yields CDR1 MNHEY and CDR2 SVGEGT. The CDR3 consists of 15 residues. The CDR3 coding sequence is TGTGCCAGCAGTTACGGAAGAGGGGGCGACTATGGCTACACCTTC. This codes for CASSYGRGGDYGYTF.

This clone has more than one count but fewer than ten. Possible read error: a much larger clone is one base away. The genes are TRBV20-1 and TRBJ2-5; D uncertain. Germline CDR1 and CDR2: DFQATT and SNEGSKA (reference sequence). There are 14 residues in the CDR3. CDR3 sequence reads: CSARDGQLQGTQYF. The CDR3 nucleotides read TGCAGTGCTAGAGATGGGCAGCTTCAAGGGACCCAGTACTTC.

This clone was seen many times. The rearrangement uses TRBV6-1 and TRBJ1-2; a weak D match, TRBD1 (6 bases). V lost 0 bases to trimming and J lost 8 bases, with 13 bases between them. CDR1 and CDR2 (germline): MNHNS, SASEGT. This CDR3 is 14 amino acids long. DNA for the CDR3: TGTGCCAGCAGTGAAGCTTACAGGGTGAGAGGCTACACCTTC. This encodes CASSEAYRVRGYTF.

This clone was counted many times. The chain couples TRBV11-2 to TRBJ2-5; D ambiguous. This CDR3 has 15 residues. The germline CDR1 and CDR2 sequences are SGHAT and FQNNGV. Between the trimmed V and J ends, which lost 0 bases and 7 bases, there was a span of 15 bases. The CDR3 region is CASSLDLVGSGTQYF. The DNA for the CDR3 is TGTGCCAGCAGCTTAGATCTGGTCGGCTCTGGGACCCAGTACTTC.

The chain is built from TRBV6-1 and TRBJ2-2; D is undetermined. The CDR3 contains 16 residues. Germline V gene data show CDR1 as MNHNS and CDR2 as SASEGT. The V end lost 1 base, the J end lost 5 bases, and 14 bases lay between the germline ends. The CDR3 bases are TGTGCCAGCAGTGAAGGGCCAGGCCAAGAGACCGGGGAGCTGTTTTTT. It encodes CASSEGPGQETGELFF.

At least ten counts were recorded for this clone. The rearrangement uses TRBV18 and TRBJ1-4, with TRBD1 as a possible D gene (5 bases). The CDR3 has 16 residues. Trimming stripped 3 bases from V and 5 bases from J, with 16 bases between. Germline V CDR1 and CDR2: KGHSH, LQKENI. CDR3 nucleotides: TGTGCCAGCTCACCCGGAAGGGGAGGTCAGAATGAAAAACTGTTTTTT. Residues: CASSPGRGGQNEKLFF.

J is TRBJ1-3 and V is TRBV4-2; D is ambiguous. This CDR3 has 16 amino acids. Trimming took 1 base from V and 4 from J, leaving 14 bases between them. Per the germline V gene, CDR1 is LGHNA and CDR2 is YNFKEQ. The CDR3 sequence: CASSQGREDVGNTIYF. The CDR3 nucleotides are TGTGCCAGCAGCCAAGGTAGAGAGGACGTAGGAAACACCATATATTTT.

The rearrangement uses TRBV10-3 and TRBJ2-7; TRBD1 is a possible D gene (5 bases). CDR1 and CDR2 from the germline V gene are ENHRY and SYGVKD. V shed 5 bases and J shed 4 bases, with 9 bases lying between them. CDR3 length: 12 amino acids. CDR3: CAISIDSYEQYF. The DNA of the CDR3 is TGTGCCATCAGTATTGACAGTTACGAGCAGTACTTC.